This T cell receptor beta chain came from a study of blood T cell repertoires in COVID-19. In the original analysis: Counts of nucleated cells, estimated from reference gene primer amplification, were obtained. Sequenced by immunoSEQ multiplex PCR; TCRdb stores in-frame clones only, minus some. D and trimming were read from the DNA, whereas the V and J calls and clone size are those reported in that table. This sample has more than 300,000 clones, with 80% to 90% found just once. A single count supports this clone. This CDR3 spans 14 amino acids. V was clipped by 2 bases and J by 1 base, with 6 bases between them. Germline lookup yields CDR1 MGHDK and CDR2 SYGVNS.

J is TRBJ1-3 and V is TRBV25-1, with D unclear. This receptor was taken from a man aged 35-49 years in a cohort exposed to, infected with or recovered from COVID-19 (not recorded which). Specimen: PBMCs or T cells enriched from blood (not recorded which). In nucleotides, the CDR3 is TGTGCCAGCAGTGAACCCGGTTCTGGAAACACCATATATTTT. As protein: CASSEPGSGNTIYF.